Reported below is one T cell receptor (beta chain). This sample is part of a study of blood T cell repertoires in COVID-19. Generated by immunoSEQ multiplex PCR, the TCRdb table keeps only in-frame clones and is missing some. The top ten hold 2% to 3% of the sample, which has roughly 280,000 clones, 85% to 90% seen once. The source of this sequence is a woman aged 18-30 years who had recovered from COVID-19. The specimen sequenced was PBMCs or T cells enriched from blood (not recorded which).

This chain's CDR3 is CASSLSGGSYNEQFF. In DNA form, the CDR3 reads TGTGCCAGCAGCTTGAGCGGGGGCTCCTACAATGAGCAGTTCTTC. The chain carries TRBV5-6 and TRBJ2-1; 8 bases map to TRBD2. Unmatched junction bases numbered 0, after V lost 1 base and J lost 0 bases. Per the germline V gene, CDR1 is SGHDT and CDR2 is YYEEEE. This CDR3 is 15 amino acids long.